This T cell receptor (beta chain) came from a study of cytomegalovirus exposure and HLA in healthy donors. The PCR used 60 Vbeta and 13 Jbeta primers. The method was immunoSEQ multiplex PCR; TCRdb's version includes in-frame clones alone and lacks a portion of them. The table lists tens of thousands of clones, 6% to 9% of them singletons, with approximately 2.5% in the top ten. Study-wide results and caveats: Excluded were some V segments that proved indistinguishable, including TRBV6-2 and TRBV6-3. The productive fraction for most TCR beta V segments was about 87% or about 30% in an earlier analysis. From TCR beta sequences, most subjects' HLA-A and HLA-B alleles were reportedly predicted accurately. Later analysis suggested links between common viral pathogens and several top significant clusters.

The CDR3 is 15 residues long. The V segment lost 4 bases and the J segment 1 base; nucleotides outside the gene matches: 4. The V gene's germline CDR1 is SGHRS and CDR2 YFSETQ. This clone was detected a few times. The antigen remains undetermined. The receptor was derived from a man aged 50 or older in good health and CMV-seronegative. Sequencing input: PBMCs. The chain has TRBV5-1 and TRBJ2-7; 11 bases map to TRBD1. The CDR3 bases are TGCGCCAGCAGCCTGGGGACAGGGGGTTCCTACGAGCAGTACTTC. Residues: CASSLGTGGSYEQYF.